What follows describes a single T cell receptor beta chain. Antigen: not known. This entry is derived from a study of T cell responses to AZD1222 COVID-19 vaccine. V lost 5 bases to trimming and J lost 1 base, with 8 bases between them. This CDR3 comprises 13 residues. CDR1 and CDR2 from the germline V gene are SGHVS and FQNEAQ. Here immunoSEQ multiplex PCR was the method, and the copy in TCRdb shows in-frame clones only, minus some. In the table there are more than 85,000 clones, 70% to 90% of which are singletons. Findings and caveats of the study: Donors were largely white British and mainly female; clonal diversity was possibly underestimated. An increase in Spike-specific TCR breadth and depth was observed after two AZD1222 doses. Repertoire sampling occurred only after the peak T cell response. Baseline serostatus was positive in only six AZD1222 recipients.

The source of this sequence is an adult in good health. This chain uses TRBV7-8 with TRBJ1-1; a possible D gene is TRBD1 (5 bases). This sample comprised peripheral blood, obtained on day 0 of AZD1222 vaccination. This CDR3 reads CASSPGTNTEAFF. As DNA, the CDR3 is TGTGCCAGCAGCCCGGGGACGAACACTGAAGCTTTCTTT.